This TCR beta chain was sequenced for a study of T cells after yellow fever vaccination. Study results and limitations: Most clones from primary vaccination resurfaced after the booster (around 95% CD4, less than 90% CD8).

Trimming removed 1 base from V and 0 bases from J, with 5 bases in between. The CDR3 runs to 14 residues. Germline CDR1 reads KGHSH; CDR2 reads LQKENI. Generation of TCR cDNA used 5'RACE template switching (which added a universal primer site and UMIs). TCRdb used MiXCR to reprocess the 5' RACE reads, holding one entry per CDR3 protein. The sample shows fewer than 650,000 distinct CDR3 sequences, 21% of them seen only once. Note on this clonotype: The antigen is not known.

The input for sequencing was PBMCs, taken about 20 days after the first yellow fever vaccination. The source of this sequence is a young man who received the YFV17D yellow fever vaccine. V is TRBV18 and J is TRBJ2-3, with D unresolved. CDR3 DNA: TGTGCCAGCTCACCACTCCAGAGCACAGATACGCAGTATTTT. Protein: CASSPLQSTDTQYF.